The rows below give T cell receptor beta chains drawn from one sample of a study of T-cell memory formation after mild COVID-19. From the 5' RACE reads, TCRdb called clonotypes with MiXCR, one entry per CDR3 protein. The profile shows roughly 350,000 distinct CDR3 sequences, approximately 21% of them singletons. Sequencing used PBMCs or a T cell subset sorted from them (not recorded which). All receptors derive from an adult woman who had mild COVID-19 (a few samples of this study predate the infection). Cell type and time point are not known. CDR3s include the opening cysteine and the closing phenylalanine or tryptophan. The D gene is left open where the match is weak. Size values are once, few and many counts, or a class for expanded clones, and some rows have none.

TRBJ1-5 NA TRBV7-9 NA TGTGCCAGCAGCTCCCCGACGGATAGCAATCAGCCCCAGCATTTT CASSSPTDSNQPQHF
TRBJ1-1 NA TRBV12-3/TRBV12-4 few TGTGCCAGCAGTTTGAATATCGGGGAAGCTTTCTTT CASSLNIGEAFF
TRBJ2-2 NA TRBV19 few TGTGCCAGTATCTCCAGACTGAACACCGGGGAGCTGTTTTTT CASISRLNTGELFF
TRBJ2-3 TRBD1 TRBV5-1 few TGCGCCAGCAGTCGGGACAGGGGAGGTGGCACAGATACGCAGTATTTT CASSRDRGGGTDTQYF
TRBJ2-5 TRBD1 TRBV6-5 NA TGTGCCAGCAGTTACGGTCAGGGGGCCGGAGAGACCCAGTACTTC CASSYGQGAGETQYF
TRBJ2-2 NA TRBV12-3/TRBV12-4 many TGTGCCAGCAGCCGGGACCGGCGCGGGAACACCGGGGAGCTGTTTTTT CASSRDRRGNTGELFF
TRBJ2-2 NA TRBV19 NA TGTGCCAGTATCAATAGAGGGGGGGCAACGAACACCGGGGAGCTGTTTTTT CASINRGGATNTGELFF
TRBJ2-3 TRBD2 TRBV20-1 NA TGCAGTGCTAGAGACCCCGGGCTAGCGGGGGGGTTCACAGATACGCAGTATTTT CSARDPGLAGGFTDTQYF
TRBJ2-3 NA TRBV6-5 NA TGTGCCAGCCGGCGCGCAGATACGCAGTATTTT CASRRADTQYF
TRBJ2-3 NA TRBV9 NA TGTGCCAGCAGCGTAGAGGCGGGCCGCGGTCCTTTTCGTCCTAGCACAGATACGCAGTATTTT CASSVEAGRGPFRPSTDTQYF